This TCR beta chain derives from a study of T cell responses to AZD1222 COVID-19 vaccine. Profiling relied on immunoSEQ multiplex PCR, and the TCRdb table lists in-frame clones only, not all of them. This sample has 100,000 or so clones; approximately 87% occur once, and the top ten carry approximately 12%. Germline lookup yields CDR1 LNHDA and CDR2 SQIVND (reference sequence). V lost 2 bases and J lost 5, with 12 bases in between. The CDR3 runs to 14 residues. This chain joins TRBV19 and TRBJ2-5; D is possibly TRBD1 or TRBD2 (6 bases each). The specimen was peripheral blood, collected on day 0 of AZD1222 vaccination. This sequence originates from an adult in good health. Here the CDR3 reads CASSIRGAWETQYF. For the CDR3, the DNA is TGTGCCAGTAGTATAAGGGGGGCATGGGAGACCCAGTACTTC.